These 21 T cell receptor beta chains were all obtained from the same sample, sequenced in a study of T-cell reconstitution after alpha-beta-depleted transplantation in children (dated by TCRdb to 2016 to 2017). According to the study, the label for this sample's treatment or condition signals: allogeneic hematopoietic cell transplantation with graft depleted of TCRalphabeta T cells and CD19 B cells. Library method: PCR. The sequencer listed for this sample is Illumina HiSeq 2500. TCR libraries were prepared with molecular barcoding, using unique molecular identifiers to normalize TCRbeta repertoire quantification. TCRdb reprocessing: public reads trimmed at Q25 with fastp, clones called with MiXCR, in-frame beta chains kept. All rows with the same CDR3 protein become a single entry with the most common DNA and genes. This sample gives 600,000 or so distinct CDR3 sequences in total; 23% of them show up just once. Clones ranked in the top ten supply roughly 13% of the sample.

The sample was PBMCs, mostly from graft donor cells, taken 360 days after TCRalphabeta/CD19-depleted stem cell transplant. The source is a boy less than two years old who had a stem cell transplant for acute myeloid leukemia, so the T cells may come from the graft donor.

At least ten counts were recorded for this clonotype. The rearrangement uses TRBV20-1 and TRBJ2-3; perhaps TRBD1 as D (5 bases). The CDR3 has 13 residues. Trimming took off 1 base at V and 5 bases at J, with 10 bases between the two ends. Germline V lookup: CDR1 DFQATT, CDR2 SNEGSKA (reference sequence). DNA for the CDR3: TGCAGTGCTAGAGTGCAGGGTAGAGATACGCAGTATTTT. This encodes CSARVQGRDTQYF.

This clonotype was detected only a few times. The chain combines TRBV4-3 with TRBJ1-1, with a possible D match to TRBD1 (5 bases). CDR3 length: 15 residues. V lost 0 bases and J 6 bases, leaving 14 bases between the germline ends. Germline V gene lookup returns CDR1 LGHNA and CDR2 YSLEER. The CDR3 here is CASSQDGGEVAEAFF. In DNA form, the CDR3 reads TGCGCCAGCAGCCAAGATGGAGGGGAGGTGGCTGAAGCTTTCTTT.

The J gene is TRBJ2-7, the V gene TRBV21-1. TRBV21-1 is labeled a pseudogene. The CDR3 has 13 amino acids. CDR3 nucleotide sequence: TGTGCCAGCAGGAGGACGGACCTACCCGAGCAGTACTTC. Translated: CASRRTDLPEQYF.

This clonotype was observed a few times. V and J are TRBV20-1 and TRBJ2-1, with no clear D. The ends were cut back, 3 bases at V and 15 bases at J, with 12 bases in the middle. The CDR3 has 10 residues. Germline CDR1 is DFQATT and CDR2 is SNEGSKA (reference sequence). CDR3 nucleotides: TGCAGTGCTAGGGTTCCTACCCCGTTCTTC. This encodes CSARVPTPFF.

The chain links TRBV6-1 to TRBJ1-1; D is undetermined. This CDR3 region has 17 residues. Trimming removed 5 bases at V and 1 base at J, with 20 bases between. Germline CDR1 reads MNHNS; CDR2 reads SASEGT. The CDR3 DNA is TGTGCCAGCAGTATATTCACCCTGGCAGGCGCGAACACTGAAGCTTTCTTT. Translated, it gives CASSIFTLAGANTEAFF.

This clonotype appeared many times. The chain links TRBV12-3 or TRBV12-4 to TRBJ2-2; D may match TRBD1 or TRBD2 (5 bases each). The germline V and J ends were trimmed by 5 bases and 3 bases, with 19 bases remaining between them. The CDR3 totals 17 residues. The CDR3 sequence: CASSTTPGTRDTGELFF. CDR3 nucleotides: TGTGCCAGCAGTACAACCCCCGGGACCCGGGACACCGGGGAGCTGTTTTTT.

The chain uses TRBV6-1 and TRBJ1-2, with D uncertain. Germline V lookup: CDR1 MNHNS, CDR2 SASEGT. The length of the CDR3 is 15 residues. V gave up 6 bases and J gave up 8 bases, with 22 bases separating them. The CDR3 bases are TGTGCCAGCAGCAGAGGCCCAAGCAGCCGCCAAGGCTACACCTTC. It yields the protein CASSRGPSSRQGYTF.

This clonotype appeared many times. The chain is built from TRBV2 and TRBJ2-1; D is possibly TRBD1 (5 bases). The CDR3 is 15 amino acids. CDR1 SNHLY and CDR2 FYNNEI come from the germline V gene. V dropped 6 bases and J dropped 1 base, with 13 bases sitting between them. Here the CDR3 reads CASSPGHGSYNEQFF. Here the CDR3 DNA reads TGTGCCAGCAGCCCCGGACACGGATCCTACAATGAGCAGTTCTTC.

This chain connects TRBV5-1 to TRBJ2-1; the match to TRBD2 covers 10 bases. V shed 0 bases and J 8 bases; nucleotides not matched to a gene: 11. CDR3 size: 17 residues. CDR1 is SGHRS, CDR2 YFSETQ, per germline. CDR3 amino acids: CASSLEASGGAGYEQFF. In nucleotides, the CDR3 is TGCGCCAGCAGCTTGGAAGCCAGCGGGGGGGCCGGCTATGAGCAGTTCTTC.

This clonotype has at least ten counts. This chain connects TRBV7-2 to TRBJ1-2, with D maybe TRBD1 (5 bases). V gave up 4 bases and J gave up 0 bases, with 9 bases separating them. Germline V CDR1 and CDR2: SGHTA, FQGNSA. The CDR3 loop spans 14 amino acids. The CDR3 spells CASSSQGTNYGYTF. CDR3 coding DNA: TGTGCCAGCAGCTCGCAGGGAACTAACTATGGCTACACCTTC.

This clonotype appeared many times. The chain links TRBV6-5 to TRBJ2-5; TRBD1 is a possible D gene (6 bases). The V gene's germline CDR1 is MNHEY and CDR2 SVGAGI. V dropped 3 bases and J dropped 4 bases, with 9 bases sitting between them. The CDR3 sequence is 13 residues long. The CDR3 loop is CASSYGGRETQYF. CDR3 sequence (DNA): TGTGCCAGCAGTTATGGGGGCCGAGAGACCCAGTACTTC.

This clonotype was seen a few times. This chain uses TRBV12-3 or TRBV12-4 with TRBJ2-1; 7 nucleotides align to TRBD1. V was clipped by 3 bases and J by 7 bases; unmatched bases: 15. The CDR3 extends over 17 amino acids. In DNA, the CDR3 is TGTGCCAGCAGTTTCGGGGTAGGGGGCCGGTTTGGGAATGAGCAGTTCTTC. Protein: CASSFGVGGRFGNEQFF.

The chain combines TRBV7-2 with TRBJ2-7, with D maybe TRBD2 (6 bases). CDR1 is SGHTA and CDR2 is FQGNSA in the germline V gene. The CDR3 has 16 amino acids. Trimming left V 1 base short and J 3 bases short, with 16 bases between. CDR3: CASSLVAAEGYYEQYF. DNA for the CDR3: TGTGCCAGCAGCTTAGTGGCGGCGGAGGGGTACTACGAGCAGTACTTC.

The chain links TRBV18 to TRBJ2-2; 8 nucleotides agree with TRBD2. There are 17 residues in the CDR3. Germline trimming cut 3 bases from V and 4 bases from J; bases unmatched to any gene: 10. Germline assignment: CDR1 KGHSH and CDR2 LQKENI. This CDR3 is CASSPNLAGTITGELFF. The DNA for the CDR3 is TGTGCCAGCTCACCTAATTTAGCGGGGACGATCACCGGGGAGCTGTTTTTT.

This clonotype was seen a few times. The rearrangement uses TRBV20-1 and TRBJ2-7, with 9 bases lining up with TRBD2. CDR3 length equals 17 residues. V shed 3 bases, J shed 4 bases, and the junction held 16 bases outside the gene matches. CDR1 is DFQATT and CDR2 is SNEGSKA in the germline V gene (reference sequence). Written as DNA, the CDR3 is TGCAGTGCTAGCCCACAGTACCGAAGCGGGGGGATATACGAGCAGTACTTC. This translates into CSASPQYRSGGIYEQYF.

The chain is built from TRBV20-1 and TRBJ1-6; a weak D match, TRBD1 (5 bases). Trimming removed 3 bases from V and 0 bases from J, with 9 bases in between. Germline V CDR1 and CDR2: DFQATT, SNEGSKA (reference sequence). The CDR3 has 15 amino acids. DNA of the CDR3: TGCAGTGCTAGGGAGGGGAGCTCCTATAATTCACCCCTCCACTTT. It is translated as CSAREGSSYNSPLHF.

This clonotype was counted a few times. The rearrangement joins TRBV12-3 or TRBV12-4 to TRBJ2-3; 8 bases align to TRBD1. CDR3 length: 17 amino acids. V dropped 5 bases and J dropped 1; count of bases not matched to a gene: 11. DNA of the CDR3: TGTGCCAGCAGTAACCCAGGACAGGGTAGGGGCACAGATACGCAGTATTTT. Protein product: CASSNPGQGRGTDTQYF.

This clonotype has at least ten counts. This chain connects TRBV15 to TRBJ2-1; no clear D. CDR1 and CDR2 from the germline V gene are LNHNV and YYDKDF (reference sequence). Trimming took 3 bases from V and 0 from J, leaving 9 bases between them. The CDR3 sequence is 15 residues long. CDR3 sequence (DNA): TGTGCCACCAGCAGGTTGCGGAGCTCCTACAATGAGCAGTTCTTC. It encodes CATSRLRSSYNEQFF.

This clonotype was seen at least ten times. This rearrangement joins TRBV20-1 to TRBJ2-3; 7 bases match TRBD2. Germline CDR1 and CDR2: DFQATT and SNEGSKA (reference sequence). Trimming at V came to 6 bases and at J to 2 bases, leaving 8 bases not matched to a gene. This CDR3 contains 14 residues. The CDR3 loop is CSALSAGDTDTQYF. As DNA, the CDR3 is TGCAGTGCCCTTTCGGCGGGGGACACAGATACGCAGTATTTT.

The V and J genes are TRBV12-3 or TRBV12-4 and TRBJ2-3, with D hard to call. The CDR3 consists of 12 residues. The V gene lost 6 bases and the J gene lost 2 bases, with 6 bases spanning the gap. The CDR3 loop reads CASSGPTDTQYF. The DNA for the CDR3 is TGTGCCAGCAGCGGCCCCACAGATACGCAGTATTTT.

V gene TRBV20-1 combines with J gene TRBJ2-5; 10 bases align to TRBD2. V lost 3 bases, J lost 2 bases, and 3 bases stayed unmatched. Germline V lookup: CDR1 DFQATT, CDR2 SNEGSKA (reference sequence). This CDR3 comprises 14 residues. CDR3 region: CSARPGLAQETQYF. CDR3 DNA sequence: TGCAGTGCTAGGCCGGGACTAGCGCAAGAGACCCAGTACTTC.